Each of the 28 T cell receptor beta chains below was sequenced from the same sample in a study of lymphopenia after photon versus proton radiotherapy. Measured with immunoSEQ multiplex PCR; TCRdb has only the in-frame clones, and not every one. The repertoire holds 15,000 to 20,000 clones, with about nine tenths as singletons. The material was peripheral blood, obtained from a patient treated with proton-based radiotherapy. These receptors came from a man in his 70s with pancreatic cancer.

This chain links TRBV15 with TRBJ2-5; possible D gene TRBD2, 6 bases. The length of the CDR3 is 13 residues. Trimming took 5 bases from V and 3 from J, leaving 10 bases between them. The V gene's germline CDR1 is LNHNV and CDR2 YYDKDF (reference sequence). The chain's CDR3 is CATSYGGEETQYF. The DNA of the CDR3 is TGTGCCACCAGCTACGGGGGAGAAGAGACCCAGTACTTC.

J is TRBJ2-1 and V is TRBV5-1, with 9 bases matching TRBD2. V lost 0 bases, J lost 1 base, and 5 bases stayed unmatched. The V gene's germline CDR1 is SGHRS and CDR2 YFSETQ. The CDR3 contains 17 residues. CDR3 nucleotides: TGCGCCAGCAGCTTGGCGGAAGCGGGAGGATCCTACAATGAGCAGTTCTTC. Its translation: CASSLAEAGGSYNEQFF.

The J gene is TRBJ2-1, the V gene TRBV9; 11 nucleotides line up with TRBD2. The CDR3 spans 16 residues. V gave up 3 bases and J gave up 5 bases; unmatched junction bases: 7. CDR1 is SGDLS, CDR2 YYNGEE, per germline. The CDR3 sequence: CASSARKGLADNEQFF. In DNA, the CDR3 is TGTGCCAGCAGCGCCCGTAAGGGACTAGCGGACAATGAGCAGTTCTTC.

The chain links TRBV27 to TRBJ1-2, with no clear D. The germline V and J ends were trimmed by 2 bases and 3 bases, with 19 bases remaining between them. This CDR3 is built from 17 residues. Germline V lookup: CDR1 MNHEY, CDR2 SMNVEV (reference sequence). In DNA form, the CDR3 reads TGTGCCAGCAGTTTAGTTAGGGCCTACCTCGGGGACTATGGCTACACCTTC. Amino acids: CASSLVRAYLGDYGYTF.

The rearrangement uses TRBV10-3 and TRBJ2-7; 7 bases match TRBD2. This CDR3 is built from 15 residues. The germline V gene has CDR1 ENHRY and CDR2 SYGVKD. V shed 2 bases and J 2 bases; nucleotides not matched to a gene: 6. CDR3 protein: CAISEAVGRTYEQYF. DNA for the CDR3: TGTGCCATCAGTGAGGCGGTCGGGAGGACCTACGAGCAGTACTTC.

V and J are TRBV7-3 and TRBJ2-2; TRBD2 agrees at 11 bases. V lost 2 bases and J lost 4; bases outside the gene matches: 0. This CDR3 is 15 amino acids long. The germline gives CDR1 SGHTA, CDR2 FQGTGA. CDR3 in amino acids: CASSLGLAGTGELFF. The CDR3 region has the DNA TGTGCCAGCAGCTTAGGACTAGCGGGCACCGGGGAGCTGTTTTTT.

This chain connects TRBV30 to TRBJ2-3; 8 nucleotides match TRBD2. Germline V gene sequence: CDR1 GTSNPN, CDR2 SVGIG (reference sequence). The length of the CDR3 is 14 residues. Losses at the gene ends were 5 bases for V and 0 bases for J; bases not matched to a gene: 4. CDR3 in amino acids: CAWDSGTSTDTQYF. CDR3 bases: TGTGCCTGGGATAGCGGGACTAGCACAGATACGCAGTATTTT.

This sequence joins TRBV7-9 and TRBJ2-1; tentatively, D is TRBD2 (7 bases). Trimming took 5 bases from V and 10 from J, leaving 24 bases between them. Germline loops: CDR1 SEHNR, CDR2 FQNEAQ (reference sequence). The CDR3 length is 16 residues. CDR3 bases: TGTGCCAGCAGCCCTACGGTCGGACAGAGACTAGCCGAGCAGTTCTTC. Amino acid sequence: CASSPTVGQRLAEQFF.

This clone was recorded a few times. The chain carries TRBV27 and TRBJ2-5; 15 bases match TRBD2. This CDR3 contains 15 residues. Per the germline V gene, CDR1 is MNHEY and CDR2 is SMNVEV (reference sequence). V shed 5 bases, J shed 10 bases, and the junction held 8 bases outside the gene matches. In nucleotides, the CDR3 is TGTGCCAGCAGTCCGCGAGGACTAGCGGGAGGGAACCAGTACTTC. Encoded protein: CASSPRGLAGGNQYF.

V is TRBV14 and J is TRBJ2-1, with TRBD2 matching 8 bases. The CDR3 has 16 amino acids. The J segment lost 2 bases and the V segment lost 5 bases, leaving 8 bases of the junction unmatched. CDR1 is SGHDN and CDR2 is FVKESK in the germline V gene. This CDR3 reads CASSRAGETPYNEQFF. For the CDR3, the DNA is TGTGCCAGCAGCAGAGCGGGAGAGACGCCCTACAATGAGCAGTTCTTC.

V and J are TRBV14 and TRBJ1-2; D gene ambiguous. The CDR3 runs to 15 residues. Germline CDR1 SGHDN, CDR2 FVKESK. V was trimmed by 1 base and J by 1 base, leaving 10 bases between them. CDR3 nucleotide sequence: TGTGCCAGCAGCCAAGCGGTTGTCAGTAACTATGGCTACACCTTC. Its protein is CASSQAVVSNYGYTF. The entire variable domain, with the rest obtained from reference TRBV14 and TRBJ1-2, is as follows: EAGVTQFPSHSVIEKGQTVTLRCDPISGHDNLYWYRRVMGKEIKFLLHFVKESKQDESGMPNNRFLAERTGGTYSTLKVQPAELEDSGVYFCASSQAVVSNYGYTFGSGTRLTVV.

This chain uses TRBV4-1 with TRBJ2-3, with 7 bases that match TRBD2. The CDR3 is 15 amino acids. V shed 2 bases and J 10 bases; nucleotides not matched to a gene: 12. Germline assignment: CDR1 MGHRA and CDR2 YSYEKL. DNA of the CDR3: TGCGCCAGCAGCCAAATGGGGGGGGAGTATGTCTCGCAGTATTTT. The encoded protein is CASSQMGGEYVSQYF.

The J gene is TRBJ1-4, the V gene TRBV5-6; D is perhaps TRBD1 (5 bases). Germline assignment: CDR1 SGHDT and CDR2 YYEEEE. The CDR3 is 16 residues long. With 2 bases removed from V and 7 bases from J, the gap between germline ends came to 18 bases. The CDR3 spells CASSLNPGTLREKLFF. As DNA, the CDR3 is TGTGCCAGCAGCTTAAATCCCGGGACCCTCCGTGAAAAACTGTTTTTT.

The CDR3 DNA is TGTGCCAGCAGCCAAGGCCGCGGGAGTACGGCCTACGAGCAGTACTTC. It codes for CASSQGRGSTAYEQYF. The chain employs TRBV7-2 and TRBJ2-7, with 7 bases identical to TRBD2. This CDR3 region has 16 residues. The germline V gene has CDR1 SGHTA and CDR2 FQGNSA. V gave up 5 bases and J gave up 2 bases; unmatched junction bases: 12.

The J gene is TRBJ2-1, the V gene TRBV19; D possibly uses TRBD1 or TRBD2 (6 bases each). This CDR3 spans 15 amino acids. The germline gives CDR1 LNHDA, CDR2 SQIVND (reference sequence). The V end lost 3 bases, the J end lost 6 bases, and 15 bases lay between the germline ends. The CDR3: CASSIAYREVNEQFF. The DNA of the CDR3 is TGTGCCAGTAGTATCGCTTACAGGGAGGTCAATGAGCAGTTCTTC.

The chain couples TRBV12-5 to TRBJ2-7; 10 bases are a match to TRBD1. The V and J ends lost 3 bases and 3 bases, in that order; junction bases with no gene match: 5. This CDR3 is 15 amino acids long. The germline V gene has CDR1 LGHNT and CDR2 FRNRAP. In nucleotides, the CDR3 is TGTGCTAGTGGTTTTGGGGACAGGGGAAACTACGAGCAGTACTTC. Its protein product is CASGFGDRGNYEQYF.

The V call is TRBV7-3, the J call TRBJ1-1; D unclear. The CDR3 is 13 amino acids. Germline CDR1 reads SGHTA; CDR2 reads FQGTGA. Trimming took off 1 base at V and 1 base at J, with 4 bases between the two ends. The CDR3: CASSLSQNTEAFF. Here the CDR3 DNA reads TGTGCCAGCAGCTTAAGCCAGAACACTGAAGCTTTCTTT. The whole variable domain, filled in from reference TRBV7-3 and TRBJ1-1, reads GAGVSQTPSNKVTEKGKYVELRCDPISGHTALYWYRQSLGQGPEFLIYFQGTGAADDSGLPNDRFFAVRPEGSVSTLKIQRTERGDSAVYLCASSLSQNTEAFFGQGTRLTVV.

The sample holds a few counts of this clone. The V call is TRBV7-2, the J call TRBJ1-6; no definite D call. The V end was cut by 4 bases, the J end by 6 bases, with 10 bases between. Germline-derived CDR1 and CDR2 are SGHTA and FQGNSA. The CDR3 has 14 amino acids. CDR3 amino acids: CASSSKRLNSPLHF. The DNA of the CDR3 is TGTGCCAGCAGCTCCAAGAGGCTTAATTCACCCCTCCACTTT.

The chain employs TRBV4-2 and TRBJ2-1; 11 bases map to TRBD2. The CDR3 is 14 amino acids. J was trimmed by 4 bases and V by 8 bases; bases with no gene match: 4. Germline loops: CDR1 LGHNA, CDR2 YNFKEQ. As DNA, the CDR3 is TGTGCCAGCTCGACTAGCGGGATATACAATGAGCAGTTCTTC. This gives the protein CASSTSGIYNEQFF.

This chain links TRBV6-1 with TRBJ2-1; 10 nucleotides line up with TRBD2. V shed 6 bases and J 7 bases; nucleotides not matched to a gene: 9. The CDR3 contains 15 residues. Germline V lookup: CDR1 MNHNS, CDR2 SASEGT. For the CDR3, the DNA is TGTGCCAGCAGGCCCCCTAGCGGGGGTCGGAATGAGCAGTTCTTC. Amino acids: CASRPPSGGRNEQFF.

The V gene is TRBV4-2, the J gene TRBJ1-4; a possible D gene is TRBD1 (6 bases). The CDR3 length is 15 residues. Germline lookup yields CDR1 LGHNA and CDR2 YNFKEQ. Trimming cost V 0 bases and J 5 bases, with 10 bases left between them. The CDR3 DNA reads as TGTGCCAGCAGCCAAGAGACAAGGGGGAATGAAAAACTGTTTTTT. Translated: CASSQETRGNEKLFF.

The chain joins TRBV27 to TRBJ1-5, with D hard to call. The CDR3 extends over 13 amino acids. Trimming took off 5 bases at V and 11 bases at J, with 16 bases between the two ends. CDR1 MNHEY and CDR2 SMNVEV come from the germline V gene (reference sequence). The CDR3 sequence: CASSLSTSMSQHF. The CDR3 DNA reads TGTGCCAGCAGTCTGAGCACCAGCATGTCCCAGCATTTT.

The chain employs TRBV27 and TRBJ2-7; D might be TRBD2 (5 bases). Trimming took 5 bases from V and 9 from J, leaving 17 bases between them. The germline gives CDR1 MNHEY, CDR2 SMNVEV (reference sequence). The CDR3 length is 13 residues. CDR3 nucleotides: TGTGCCAGCAGTAACTTGGAGGTGGGAATGCAGTACTTC. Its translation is CASSNLEVGMQYF.

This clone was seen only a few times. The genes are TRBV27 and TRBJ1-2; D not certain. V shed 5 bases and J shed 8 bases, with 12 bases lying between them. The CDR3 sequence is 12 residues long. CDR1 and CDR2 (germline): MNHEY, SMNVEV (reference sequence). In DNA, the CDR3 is TGTGCCAGCAGTACCGACTTGAGGGGCTACACCTTC. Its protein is CASSTDLRGYTF.

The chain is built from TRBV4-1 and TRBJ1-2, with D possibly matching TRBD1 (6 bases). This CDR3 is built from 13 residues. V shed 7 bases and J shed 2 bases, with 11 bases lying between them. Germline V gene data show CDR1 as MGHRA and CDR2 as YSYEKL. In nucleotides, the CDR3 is TGCGCCAGCAACCGGGGACAAAACTATGGCTACACCTTC. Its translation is CASNRGQNYGYTF.

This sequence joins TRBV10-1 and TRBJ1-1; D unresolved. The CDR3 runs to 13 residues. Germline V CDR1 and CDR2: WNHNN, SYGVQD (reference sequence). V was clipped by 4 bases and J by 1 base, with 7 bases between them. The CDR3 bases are TGCGCCAGCAGTGCACAGCAGAACACTGAAGCTTTCTTT. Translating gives CASSAQQNTEAFF.

CDR3 DNA: TGTGCCAGCAGCTTGGTTGGAGTTAATTCACCCCTCCACTTT. Translating gives CASSLVGVNSPLHF. V is TRBV5-8 and J is TRBJ1-6; D is ambiguous. From germline, CDR1 is SGHTS and CDR2 YDEGEE. This CDR3 region has 14 residues. V was cut by 0 bases and J by 6 bases, with 7 bases left in between. Complete variable domain (other parts from reference TRBV5-8 and TRBJ1-6): EAGVTQSPTHLIKTRGQQATLRCSPISGHTSVYWYQQALGLGLQFLLWYDEGEERNRGNFPPRFSGRQFPNYSSELNVNALELEDSALYLCASSLVGVNSPLHFGNGTRLTVT.

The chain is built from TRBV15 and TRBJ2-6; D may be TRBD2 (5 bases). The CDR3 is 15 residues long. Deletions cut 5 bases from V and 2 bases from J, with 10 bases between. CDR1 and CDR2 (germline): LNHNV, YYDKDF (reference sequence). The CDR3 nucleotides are TGTGCCACCAGCCGGGATAAGGCTGGGGCCAACGTCCTGACTTTC. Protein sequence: CATSRDKAGANVLTF.